A selection of T cell receptor beta chains follows, all from one sample in a study of T cells after yellow fever vaccination. MiXCR, run by TCRdb on the 5' RACE reads, gives a single entry per CDR3 protein. The sample consists of around 350,000 distinct CDR3 sequences, 6.2% of them appearing once. The sequences come from PBMCs, collected 5 days after the yellow fever booster vaccination. All receptors derive from a young man who received the YFV17D yellow fever vaccine. The CDR3 runs from the conserved cysteine through the conserved F or W. Each record gives: J gene, D gene, clone size, V gene, CDR3 DNA, CDR3 protein. The D gene is left open where the match is weak. Only part of the rows carry a size: once, few, many, or a class if the clone is expanded.

>TRBJ2-2|TRBD1|many|TRBV5-1
TGCGCCAGCAGCCCGGACAGGGAGCACGGGGAGCTGTTTTTT
CASSPDREHGELFF
>TRBJ2-7|-|many|TRBV14
TGTGCCAGCAGCCGCATAACGTCCGAGCAGTACTTC
CASSRITSEQYF
>TRBJ2-4|-|-|TRBV29-1
TGCAGCGTTGAAGATCCGGTGGGTTTCGTTCAGTACTTC
CSVEDPVGFVQYF
>TRBJ1-1|TRBD1|few|TRBV20-1
TGCAGTACACCGGGACAGGGGGTCATGAACACTGAAGCTTTCTTT
CSTPGQGVMNTEAFF
>TRBJ2-7|-|few|TRBV4-3
TGCGCCAGCAGCTGGGGGGCAGGATCCTACGAGCAGTACTTC
CASSWGAGSYEQYF
>TRBJ1-1|TRBD1|few|TRBV5-1
TGCGCCAGCAGGAGCGGGACAGGGTACATGAACACTGAAGCTTTCTTT
CASRSGTGYMNTEAFF
>TRBJ2-1|-|-|TRBV7-6
TGTGCCAGCAGCCTTCGGCTGGCGCTATACAATGAGCAGTTCTTC
CASSLRLALYNEQFF
>TRBJ2-5|-|many|TRBV5-5
TGTGCCAGCAGCTTAACAGGCAGACAAGAGACCCAGTACTTC
CASSLTGRQETQYF
>TRBJ2-5|-|-|TRBV7-2
TGTGCCAGCAGCCTAGACCGGAGGGAGACCCAGTACTTC
CASSLDRRETQYF
>TRBJ2-5|-|-|TRBV15
TGTGCCACCAGCAGAGAGGGGGCTGGAGAGACCCAGTACTTC
CATSREGAGETQYF
>TRBJ2-2|TRBD1|-|TRBV6-1
TGTGCCAGCAGTCGACAGGGGGCCTCCGGGGAGCTGTTTTTT
CASSRQGASGELFF
>TRBJ1-1|-|-|TRBV6-1
TGTGCCAGCAGCCCCGGGAGGATTTGGTCTGAAGCTTTCTTT
CASSPGRIWSEAFF
>TRBJ2-1|-|few|TRBV20-1
TGCAGTGCTAGATCAACCTTGGAGCAGTTCTTC
CSARSTLEQFF
>TRBJ1-2|-|-|TRBV10-3
TGTGCCATCAGTGAGCCCCCGCCTGGCTATGGCTACACCTTC
CAISEPPPGYGYTF
>TRBJ2-1|TRBD2|few|TRBV20-1
TGCAGTGCTAGAGATGTGGGGCTAGCGGGAGCTTGGAAGAATGAGCAGTTCTTC
CSARDVGLAGAWKNEQFF
>TRBJ2-3|TRBD2|many|TRBV6-5
TGTGCCAGCAGTTACTCACTAGCGGCTAGCACAGATACGCAGTATTTT
CASSYSLAASTDTQYF
>TRBJ2-1|TRBD2|many|TRBV29-1
TGCAGCGTTCCCGTGCGGGAGCAGCAGTTCTTC
CSVPVREQQFF
>TRBJ2-7|-|many|TRBV11-2
TGTGCCAGCAGCTCACCCGGGACCAGCGGCGGAATCTCCTACGAGCAGTACTTC
CASSSPGTSGGISYEQYF
>TRBJ2-5|TRBD1|many|TRBV27
TGTGCCAGCAGTCAACCGGGACAGGGTGAGACCCAGTACTTC
CASSQPGQGETQYF
>TRBJ2-5|-|-|TRBV18
TGTGCCAGCTCACCACTCCCCGGAGAGACCCAGTACTTC
CASSPLPGETQYF
>TRBJ1-4|-|many|TRBV7-9
TGTGCCAGCAGCAATAGCGGAAAACTGTTTTTT
CASSNSGKLFF
>TRBJ2-1|-|-|TRBV20-1
TGCAGTTCCGGTACTAGGGGATACAATGAGCAGTTCTTC
CSSGTRGYNEQFF
>TRBJ2-1|TRBD2|many|TRBV7-2
TGTGCCAGCAGCTTAGGGACTAGCTTCGGAAATGAGCAGTTCTTC
CASSLGTSFGNEQFF
>TRBJ2-1|-|many|TRBV7-9
TGTGCCAGCAGCTTAGGGAACCCCAATGAGCAGTTCTTC
CASSLGNPNEQFF